The present entry profiles one TCR beta chain with its context. The CDR3 is made up of 15 amino acids. V shed 2 bases and J 8 bases; nucleotides not matched to a gene: 10. The germline V gene has CDR1 SGHDT and CDR2 YYEEEE. This entry is derived from a study of OX40 agonist ivuxolimab in advanced cancers. Profiled with immunoSEQ multiplex PCR; TCRdb holds only in-frame clones, not every one. The profile covers fewer than 65,000 clones, with 80% to 90% appearing a single time and about a tenth taken by the ten largest. The genes are TRBV5-6 and TRBJ1-2; TRBD1 agrees at 9 bases. The sample was CD4+ or CD8+ T cells sorted from blood, taken in a trial of the OX40 agonist ivuxolimab. The TCR sequence derives from an adult with an advanced solid tumor such as melanoma, head and neck, liver or kidney cancer. The CDR3 nucleotides are TGTGCCAGCAGCTTTCGGGGACAGGGATCGCGAGGCTACACCTTC. Translation gives CASSFRGQGSRGYTF. Supplemented by reference TRBV5-6 and TRBJ1-2, the full variable domain reads DAGVTQSPTHLIKTRGQQVTLRCSPKSGHDTVSWYQQALGQGPQFIFQYYEEEERQRGNFPDRFSGHQFPNYSSELNVNALLLGDSALYLCASSFRGQGSRGYTFGSGTRLTVV.